This entry lists 10 T cell receptor beta chains sequenced from one sample in a study of vaccination effects on CD4 cells after COVID-19. Antigen-specific CD4+ T cell clonotypes were called by their expansion after viral peptide-pool culture in ViraFEST. Subsequent to a culture period of under 11 days, CD4+ T cells were isolated. Of the BNT162b2 and mRNA-1273 vaccines, participants received two doses of one or the other. Data came from immunoSEQ multiplex PCR; TCRdb stores just in-frame clones and leaves some out. The repertoire holds more than 60,000 clones, with roughly 74% as singletons. Which antigens these TCRs recognize remains unknown. The material was CD4+ T cells from PBMCs cultured with HCoV-229E spike peptides, obtained after COVID-19 vaccination. The receptor set was obtained from a human donor who received a COVID-19 vaccine.

The chain recombines TRBV7-3 with TRBJ2-1; 12 positions agree with TRBD2. Germline values: CDR1 SGHTA, CDR2 FQGTGA. CDR3 length: 14 amino acids. J was trimmed by 6 bases and V by 6 bases; bases with no gene match: 3. This chain's CDR3 is CASSLAGGRNEQFF. CDR3 nucleotide sequence: TGTGCCAGCAGTCTAGCGGGGGGGCGCAATGAGCAGTTCTTC.

The chain employs TRBV19 and TRBJ2-1; D perhaps matches TRBD2 (7 bases). There are 15 residues in the CDR3. Germline-derived CDR1 and CDR2 are LNHDA and SQIVND (reference sequence). Trimming removed 5 bases at V and 4 bases at J, with 15 bases between. The CDR3 nucleotides read TGTGCCAGTAGTCCGCCGGGGGGCCGTTACAATGAGCAGTTCTTC. It codes for CASSPPGGRYNEQFF.

This sequence joins TRBV18 and TRBJ2-7, with a possible D match to TRBD2 (6 bases). Trimming cost V 2 bases and J 0 bases, with 14 bases left between them. Germline CDR1 and CDR2: KGHSH and LQKENI. This CDR3 region has 16 residues. The CDR3 DNA sequence: TGTGCCAGCTCACCAACGAGCGGGCAGTTCTCCTACGAGCAGTACGTC. It is translated as CASSPTSGQFSYEQYV.

This clone was observed a handful of times. The chain uses TRBV6-5 and TRBJ2-5; a weak D match, TRBD2 (5 bases). V was shortened by 6 bases and J by 4 bases, with 15 bases between the two germline ends. The CDR3 is 14 amino acids. CDR1 MNHEY and CDR2 SVGAGI come from the germline V gene. This chain's CDR3 is CASSLLGPRETQYF. The CDR3 DNA follows: TGTGCCAGCAGCCTACTAGGCCCCCGAGAGACCCAGTACTTC.

The chain recombines TRBV6-6 with TRBJ1-1, with TRBD1 as a possible D gene (5 bases). The CDR3 runs 15 residues. Looked up from germline, CDR1 is MNHNY and CDR2 is SVGAGI (reference sequence). V lost 6 bases and J 3 bases, leaving 17 bases between the germline ends. Here the CDR3 DNA reads TGTGCCAGCAGCCGGGGCAGGTCTCACGACACTGAAGCTTTCTTT. Its protein product is CASSRGRSHDTEAFF.

The J gene is TRBJ1-1, the V gene TRBV20-1, with D unclear. CDR3 length equals 11 residues. Trimming pared 0 bases from V and 7 bases from J, leaving 6 bases between. Germline V lookup: CDR1 DFQATT, CDR2 SNEGSKA (reference sequence). The CDR3 here is CSARDPGEAFF. The CDR3 nucleotides are TGCAGTGCTAGAGATCCGGGTGAAGCTTTCTTT.

The chain recombines TRBV3-1 (or the pseudogene TRBV3-2) with TRBJ2-5, with 8 bases lining up with TRBD1. Germline V CDR1 and CDR2: LGHDT, YNNKEL (reference sequence). The CDR3 runs to 15 residues. J was trimmed by 1 base and V by 4 bases; bases with no gene match: 5. In nucleotides, the CDR3 is TGTGCCAGCAGCCCCAGGACAGGGTCCCAAGAGACCCAGTACTTC. It yields the protein CASSPRTGSQETQYF.

The gene calls are TRBV28 and TRBJ1-1; 10 bases fit TRBD1. The CDR3 runs 14 residues. The trim removed 7 bases at V and 1 base at J, leaving 3 bases unmatched. Per germline, CDR1 MDHEN and CDR2 SYDVKM. The CDR3 nucleotides are TGTGCCAGCAAAGACAGGGGGCGGAACACTGAAGCTTTCTTT. Its translation: CASKDRGRNTEAFF.

V usage is TRBV2 and J usage is TRBJ1-5; D gene uncertain. Germline CDR1 is SNHLY and CDR2 is FYNNEI. The CDR3 has 13 residues. The germline V and J ends were trimmed by 8 bases and 4 bases, with 12 bases remaining between them. The CDR3 region has the DNA TGTGCCAGCGAGCGCGGGGAAAATCAGCCCCAGCATTTT. Its protein product is CASERGENQPQHF.

This clone was seen more than once but under ten times. J is TRBJ2-3 and V is TRBV6-1; D unclear. The CDR3 spans 15 residues. Germline CDR1 reads MNHNS; CDR2 reads SASEGT. The ends were cut back, 0 bases at V and 0 bases at J, with 7 bases in the middle. The CDR3 DNA reads TGTGCCAGCAGTGAAGCAGTAGCTAGCACAGATACGCAGTATTTT. Amino acids: CASSEAVASTDTQYF.